Listed below are T cell receptor beta chains from one sample, sequenced in a study of glioma-infiltrating T cells after dendritic cell vaccination. The table came from immunoSEQ multiplex PCR; TCRdb's copy has only in-frame clones and leaves some out. The sample yields some 73,000 clones, roughly 80% seen once. This material consisted of blood, taken before dendritic cell vaccination. Every receptor here comes from a human donor with glioblastoma. CDR3s include the opening cysteine and the closing phenylalanine or tryptophan. Size is omitted from some rows. Given values are once, few, many or a class for expanded clones.

CDR3: CAWSAGTSGSTGELFF
J: TRBJ2-2
V: TRBV30
length: 16
size: -

CDR3: CASSQGQQETQYF
J: TRBJ2-5
V: TRBV7-3
length: 13
size: few

CDR3: CASSLGQVGNYGYTF
J: TRBJ1-2
V: TRBV5-1
length: 15
size: few

CDR3: CASSPTLNTEAFF
J: TRBJ1-1
V: TRBV18
length: 13
size: -

CDR3: CASSPRTTSEAFF
J: TRBJ1-1
V: TRBV7-3
length: 13
size: -

CDR3: CASSSGQGKYEQYF
J: TRBJ2-7
V: TRBV18
length: 14
size: -

CDR3: CASSLGGKRADTQYF
J: TRBJ2-3
V: TRBV14
length: 15
size: -

CDR3: CASHGVPGGPGETQYF
J: TRBJ2-5
V: TRBV5-6
length: 16
size: -

CDR3: CAWSEQGIRTEAFF
J: TRBJ1-1
V: TRBV30
length: 14
size: -

CDR3: CASSPRTGSVNTEAFF
J: TRBJ1-1
V: TRBV7-9
length: 16
size: -

CDR3: CASSARQGRSGANVLTF
J: TRBJ2-6
V: TRBV9
length: 17
size: -

CDR3: CASSLHTVGLAGRGELFF
J: TRBJ2-2
V: TRBV18
length: 18
size: -

CDR3: CASRRDTGELFF
J: TRBJ2-2
V: TRBV2
length: 12
size: once

CDR3: CASSLGASGYTDTQYF
J: TRBJ2-3
V: TRBV5-1
length: 16
size: -

CDR3: CASILEGNTEAFF
J: TRBJ1-1
V: TRBV19
length: 13
size: few

CDR3: CASSSSGRSTGELFF
J: TRBJ2-2
V: TRBV27
length: 15
size: -

CDR3: CASRQEKGLAIEETQYF
J: TRBJ2-5
V: TRBV25-1
length: 17
size: -

CDR3: CASSSQGFNQPQHF
J: TRBJ1-5
V: TRBV11-2
length: 14
size: -

CDR3: CASSLEGTAGGYTF
J: TRBJ1-2
V: TRBV7-2
length: 14
size: -

CDR3: CSVESGVLYF
J: TRBJ2-5
V: TRBV29-1
length: 10
size: -

CDR3: CASSSSGDPQYF
J: TRBJ2-3
V: TRBV11-1
length: 12
size: -

CDR3: CASSLMQGLVISGYTF
J: TRBJ1-2
V: TRBV11-2
length: 16
size: -

CDR3: CASSDGDTVSYGYTF
J: TRBJ1-2
V: TRBV6-1
length: 15
size: -

CDR3: CASSLRLAGGYNEQFF
J: TRBJ2-1
V: TRBV5-1
length: 16
size: -

CDR3: CASSLEEGGAFF
J: TRBJ1-1
V: TRBV7-9
length: 12
size: -

CDR3: CASSSQSQETQYF
J: TRBJ2-5
V: TRBV6-6
length: 13
size: -

CDR3: CASSPITGNTEAFF
J: TRBJ1-1
V: TRBV5-1
length: 14
size: -

CDR3: CASSSRQNAFF
J: TRBJ1-1
V: TRBV7-9
length: 11
size: -

CDR3: CASSAGQDYGYTF
J: TRBJ1-2
V: TRBV5-1
length: 13
size: -

CDR3: CASSERSTQETQYF
J: TRBJ2-5
V: TRBV2
length: 14
size: -

CDR3: CASSYLAGGGETQYF
J: TRBJ2-5
V: TRBV5-1
length: 15
size: -

CDR3: CASSSSSSNQPQHF
J: TRBJ1-5
V: TRBV2
length: 14
size: -

CDR3: CASSPRLEGTGELFF
J: TRBJ2-2
V: TRBV18
length: 15
size: -

CDR3: CASSQDSGADTQYF
J: TRBJ2-3
V: TRBV4-2
length: 14
size: -

CDR3: CASSPGTGYSTEAFF
J: TRBJ1-1
V: TRBV9
length: 15
size: -

CDR3: CASSQTGTGDYEQYF
J: -
V: TRBV6-5
length: 15
size: -

CDR3: CSVGGRELYGYTF
J: TRBJ1-2
V: TRBV29-1
length: 13
size: -

CDR3: CASMGVGGGETQYF
J: TRBJ2-5
V: TRBV6-5
length: 14
size: -

CDR3: CASSLWWADPLGYGYTF
J: TRBJ1-2
V: TRBV5-6
length: 17
size: -

CDR3: CARALGAGVTGELFF
J: TRBJ2-2
V: TRBV6-1
length: 15
size: -

CDR3: CASSLALPGTVKLDRAHEQFF
J: TRBJ2-1
V: TRBV7-6
length: 21
size: many

CDR3: CAIGADANTGELFF
J: TRBJ2-2
V: TRBV10-3
length: 14
size: -

CDR3: CAIGPTGGASGNTIYF
J: TRBJ1-3
V: TRBV10-3
length: 16
size: -

CDR3: CASSLGGLGDTQYF
J: TRBJ2-3
V: TRBV5-1
length: 14
size: -

CDR3: CASSLVRGLARETQYF
J: TRBJ2-5
V: TRBV11-2
length: 16
size: -

CDR3: CAWTPGGDNQPQHF
J: TRBJ1-5
V: TRBV30
length: 14
size: -

CDR3: CASSKGGWGGRAGETQYF
J: TRBJ2-5
V: TRBV21-1
length: 18
size: once

CDR3: CASSFGQGISGYTF
J: TRBJ1-2
V: TRBV28
length: 14
size: -